These T cell receptor beta chains were read from a single sample in a study of T cells in Graves' hyperthyroidism and ophthalmopathy. TCRdb independently ran MiXCR on the multiplex PCR reads; one entry per CDR3 protein. The sample carries 20,000 to 30,000 distinct CDR3 sequences, 45% to 55% recorded once. The sequenced sample consisted of blood. The source is a woman in her thirties or forties with Graves' hyperthyroidism that later progressed to Graves' ophthalmopathy. Both conserved end residues are part of each CDR3.

TRBV5-4 CASSFKNAGGETQYF
TRBV7-2 CASSLSGGGTEQFF
TRBV20-1 CSARDRQPDTPLGSPLHF
TRBV20-1 CSARGAFNQPQHF
TRBV7-2 CASSLHSGTRDYEQYF
TRBV27 CASSFKGTGELFF
TRBV10-2 CASSGTETGRGGYTF
TRBV5-5 CASSPGTETGYAF
TRBV7-3 CASSSRGAYNSPLHF
TRBV5-6 CASSFGQGGTNYGYTF
TRBV20-1 CSAPDRGSYEQYF
TRBV7-3 CASSLPGTGRDNNEQFF
TRBV20-1 CSARAPTVLHQETQYF
TRBV20-1 CSAREAGWSYNEQYF
TRBV2 CASSPPRNQPQHF
TRBV5-1 CASSLVSGSGQETQYF
TRBV6-5 CASSNSWGSYNEQFF
TRBV30 CAWSDDVDNSPLHF
TRBV24-1 CATSRVAGGQRDEQFF
TRBV19 CASRDRAYEQYF
TRBV2 CASSDLWQYF
TRBV5-4 CASSLTSGSYNEQFF
TRBV20-1 CSATGTSGRSLEQYF
TRBV10-3 CAISELGEKLFF
TRBV2 CAIEEGLAGGKGNTGELFF
TRBV28 CASSYRDRERGGYGYTF
TRBV29-1 CSVGIGGEQYF
TRBV20-1 CSASREGKTQYF
TRBV7-2 CASSLAGQGGEKLFF
TRBV20-1 CSARGADGYTF
TRBV29-1 CSVDRSTDTQYF
TRBV11-2 CASRLGIDEQYF
TRBV20-1 CSARGGRTEAFF
TRBV10-3 CASARSYEQYF
TRBV7-9 CASSLVIGYGYTF
TRBV2 CASREDRDNEQFF
TRBV19 CASSTEQYNEQFF
TRBV28 CASRPPASRNEQFF
TRBV7-8 CASSFTGTGGYGYTF
TRBV11-3 CASSSGTSGSPDTQYF
TRBV7-9 CASSLEETLTAPLHF
TRBV10-1 CASSASRDSTNTGELFF
TRBV12-3/TRBV12-4 CASSLGIYEQYF
TRBV24-1 CATSEGARGSNQPQYF
TRBV11-2 CASSLDQGSLYKQYF
TRBV20-1 CSARPRVREQFF
TRBV6-6 CASSYSGTNTGELFF
TRBV20-1 CSAPNPVNTEAFF
TRBV7-2 CASPDRAGELFF
TRBV28 CASRPLAALAGADVVTF
TRBV7-2 CASSLQGLDQPQHF
TRBV20-1 CSAGVTARGNYGYTF
TRBV20-1 CSASSSGTRSDEQYF